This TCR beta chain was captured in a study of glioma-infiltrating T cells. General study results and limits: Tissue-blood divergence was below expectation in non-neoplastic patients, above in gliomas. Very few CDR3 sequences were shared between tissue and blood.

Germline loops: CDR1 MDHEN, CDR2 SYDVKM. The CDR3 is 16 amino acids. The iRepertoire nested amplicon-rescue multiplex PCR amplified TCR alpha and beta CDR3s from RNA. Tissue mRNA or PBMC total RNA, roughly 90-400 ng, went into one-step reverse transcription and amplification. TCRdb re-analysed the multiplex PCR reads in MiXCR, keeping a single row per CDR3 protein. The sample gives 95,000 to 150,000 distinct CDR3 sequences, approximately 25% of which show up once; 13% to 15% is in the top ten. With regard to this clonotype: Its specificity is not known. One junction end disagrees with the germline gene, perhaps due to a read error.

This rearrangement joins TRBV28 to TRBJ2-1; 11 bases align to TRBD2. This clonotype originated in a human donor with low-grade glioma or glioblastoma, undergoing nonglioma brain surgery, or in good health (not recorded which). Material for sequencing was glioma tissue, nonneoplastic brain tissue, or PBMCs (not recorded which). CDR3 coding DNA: TGTGCCAGCAGTTTGGCGACTAGCGGGAAGCACAATGAACAGTTATTC. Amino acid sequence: CASSLATSGKHNEQLF.